A selection of T cell receptor beta chains follows, all from one sample in a study of cytomegalovirus exposure and HLA in healthy donors. TCRdb keeps only in-frame clones here, not all; method: immunoSEQ multiplex PCR. The table records roughly 130,000 clones, 81% of them present only once. Sequences were obtained from PBMCs. These receptors all stem from a man aged 18 to 30 in good health and CMV-seronegative. Both conserved end residues are part of each CDR3. The D gene is left open where the match is weak. Rows give clone size only sometimes, using once, few, many, or a class for an expanded clone.

clone_size	d_call	v_call	j_call	cdr3_aa	cdr3_nt
few	TRBD2	TRBV7-2	TRBJ2-7	CASSLYLRLAGGEEQYF	TGTGCCAGCAGCTTGTACCTCCGACTAGCGGGGGGAGAGGAGCAGTACTTC
once	TRBD1	TRBV6-5	TRBJ1-5	CASSLGVGGGQPQHF	TGTGCCAGCAGCCTCGGTGTAGGGGGCGGTCAGCCCCAGCATTTT
-	TRBD1	TRBV29-1	TRBJ1-2	CSVVGDRGGYTF	TGCAGCGTTGTAGGGGACAGGGGTGGCTACACCTTC
-	-	TRBV28	TRBJ1-2	CASEWGTGGYTF	TGTGCCTCAGAATGGGGGACTGGTGGCTACACCTTC
-	-	TRBV9	TRBJ1-5	CASSVGDNGFQPQHF	TGTGCCAGCAGCGTAGGAGACAACGGATTCCAGCCCCAGCATTTT
-	-	TRBV7-2	TRBJ1-1	CASSLGYEAFF	TGTGCCAGCAGCTTAGGCTATGAAGCTTTCTTT
-	-	TRBV6-1	TRBJ2-3	CASSGQTDTPPDTQYF	TGTGCCAGCAGTGGCCAGACAGACACCCCCCCAGATACGCAGTATTTT
few	-	TRBV6-1	TRBJ2-3	CASSEVRGTTDTQYF	TGTGCCAGCAGTGAAGTTAGGGGAACCACAGATACGCAGTATTTT
-	TRBD1	TRBV15	TRBJ1-6	CATSRGGTDSSYNSPLHF	TGTGCCACCAGCAGAGGTGGGACAGATTCCTCCTATAATTCACCCCTCCACTTT
-	-	TRBV4-2	TRBJ1-2	CASSQDKNTGRGGYTF	TGTGCCAGCAGCCAAGATAAAAATACAGGGAGGGGTGGCTACACCTTC
-	TRBD2	TRBV15	TRBJ2-3	CATSARLANTDTQYF	TGTGCCACCAGCGCCCGACTAGCGAACACAGATACGCAGTATTTT
-	TRBD1	TRBV4-3	TRBJ2-7	CASSHLTGGSPYEQYF	TGCGCCAGCAGCCACCTTACAGGGGGCAGTCCCTACGAGCAGTACTTC
-	-	TRBV7-8	TRBJ1-2	CASSRIPGVRGYTF	TGTGCCAGCAGCCGAATCCCAGGGGTGAGGGGCTACACCTTC
-	TRBD1	TRBV19	TRBJ2-3	CASRPPDRGRGDTQYF	TGTGCCAGTAGGCCCCCGGACAGGGGGCGGGGAGATACGCAGTATTTT